Each of the 10 T cell receptor beta chains below was sequenced from the same sample in a study of OX40 agonist ivuxolimab in advanced cancers. Produced via immunoSEQ multiplex PCR; TCRdb's table is partial and in-frame only. Of 15,000 to 20,000 clones in the sample, more than 60% are singletons; the top ten hold 25% to 35%. Sequenced here: CD4+ or CD8+ T cells sorted from blood, sampled in a trial of the OX40 agonist ivuxolimab. Source of these receptors: an adult with an advanced solid tumor such as melanoma, head and neck, liver or kidney cancer.

This rearrangement joins TRBV6-5 to TRBJ1-6; D gene uncertain. Germline V gene data show CDR1 as MNHEY and CDR2 as SVGAGI. The CDR3 covers 15 residues. V was pared by 5 bases and J by 2 bases, with 10 bases between. CDR3 region: CASSPNGPYNSPLHF. CDR3 in DNA: TGTGCCAGCAGTCCTAACGGTCCCTATAATTCACCCCTCCACTTT.

Relative to its sample, this clone is medium-sized. V is TRBV6-5 and J is TRBJ1-4; no clear D. V lost 5 bases to trimming and J lost 2 bases, with 12 bases between them. From germline, CDR1 is MNHEY and CDR2 SVGAGI. The CDR3 is 15 residues long. CDR3 amino acids: CASSTRGSTNEKLFF. The CDR3 bases are TGTGCCAGCAGTACTCGAGGGTCCACTAATGAAAAACTGTTTTTT.

The chain combines TRBV27 with TRBJ1-5; 10 nucleotides match TRBD1. V lost 6 bases to trimming and J lost 5 bases; unmatched junction nucleotides: 4. Looked up from germline, CDR1 is MNHEY and CDR2 is SMNVEV (reference sequence). CDR3 length: 14 residues. CDR3 in DNA: TGTGCCAGCAGCCCGGGACAGGGGTATCAGCCCCAGCATTTT. It codes for CASSPGQGYQPQHF.

The rearrangement uses TRBV19 and TRBJ1-1; D unclear. The CDR3 length is 12 residues. Germline V gene sequence: CDR1 LNHDA, CDR2 SQIVND (reference sequence). V shed 7 bases and J shed 6 bases, with 12 bases lying between them. This chain's CDR3 is CASKMGIAEAFF. CDR3 DNA sequence: TGTGCCAGTAAAATGGGGATAGCTGAAGCTTTCTTT.

This clone came up a few times. The V gene is TRBV7-8, the J gene TRBJ1-1; the match to TRBD1 covers 7 bases. Germline CDR1 reads SGHVS; CDR2 reads FQNEAQ. This CDR3 contains 12 residues. With V trimmed by 3 bases and J by 7 bases, 2 bases remained unmatched. CDR3 nucleotide sequence: TGTGCCAGCAGCTTCGACAGGGATGAAGCTTTCTTT. Amino acid sequence: CASSFDRDEAFF. Supplemented by reference TRBV7-8 and TRBJ1-1, the full variable domain reads GAGVSQSPRYKVAKRGQDVALRCDPISGHVSLFWYQQALGQGPEFLTYFQNEAQLDKSGLPSDRFFAERPEGSVSTLKIQRTQQEDSAVYLCASSFDRDEAFFGQGTRLTVV.

The CDR3 here is CASSEAEWGSDTQYF. Here the CDR3 DNA reads TGTGCCAGCAGTGAAGCGGAGTGGGGGTCAGATACGCAGTATTTT. This chain connects TRBV2 to TRBJ2-3; D is possibly TRBD1 or TRBD2 (5 bases each). Germline V CDR1 and CDR2: SNHLY, FYNNEI. V was trimmed by 0 bases and J by 4 bases, leaving 11 bases between them. CDR3 size: 15 residues.

The chain carries TRBV4-3 and TRBJ1-2; 9 bases are a match to TRBD1. Germline V gives CDR1 LGHNA, CDR2 YSLEER. With V trimmed by 3 bases and J by 2 bases, 7 bases remained unmatched. The CDR3 has 16 residues. The CDR3 reads CASSHDRTGVNYGYTF. CDR3 DNA sequence: TGCGCCAGCAGCCATGATCGGACAGGGGTGAACTATGGCTACACCTTC.

In this sample, this clone turned up a few times. The chain has TRBV5-6 and TRBJ2-1, with D possibly being TRBD2 (6 bases). Germline-derived CDR1 and CDR2 are SGHDT and YYEEEE. The length of the CDR3 is 11 residues. Trimming cost V 5 bases and J 16 bases, with 16 bases left between them. The CDR3 reads CASSLRDFQFF. DNA for the CDR3: TGTGCCAGCAGTTTGCGGGACTTCCAATTCTTC.

The V and J genes are TRBV9 and TRBJ2-7, with TRBD1 matching over 10 bases. J gave up 3 bases and V 0 bases, and 3 bases lay outside the gene matches. The CDR3 has 15 amino acids. The germline gives CDR1 SGDLS, CDR2 YYNGEE. The CDR3 protein is CASSVDGTGVYEQYF. For the CDR3, the DNA is TGTGCCAGCAGCGTAGATGGGACAGGGGTCTACGAGCAGTACTTC.

The J gene is TRBJ1-1, the V gene TRBV5-4; TRBD1 agrees at 8 bases. CDR3 length: 13 amino acids. Germline V lookup: CDR1 SGHNT, CDR2 YYREEE (reference sequence). Unmatched junction bases numbered 1, after V lost 2 bases and J lost 4 bases. The CDR3: CASSFTGGTEAFF. The DNA for the CDR3 is TGTGCCAGCAGCTTTACAGGGGGCACTGAAGCTTTCTTT.